The text below deals with one TCR beta chain. Its antigen is still unknown. The study pooled second doses at about 4 or about 12 weeks. Sequencing used immunoSEQ multiplex PCR; TCRdb keeps in-frame clones, though not all of them. The sample records roughly 150,000 clones, 70% to 90% being singletons. The data stem from a study of T cell responses to AZD1222 COVID-19 vaccine. General study points: Sampled repertoires all dated from after the peak T cell response. Following two doses of AZD1222, Spike-specific TCR breadth and depth rose. The donor cohort was predominantly white British with a female majority, and clonal diversity may have been underestimated.

Germline loops: CDR1 LNHNV, CDR2 YYDKDF (reference sequence). V lost 3 bases and J lost 4; bases outside the gene matches: 14. The CDR3 is 17 amino acids. The material sequenced was peripheral blood, taken 28 days after the second AZD1222 dose. This chain connects TRBV15 to TRBJ2-5, with 7 bases that match TRBD1. This TCR came from an adult who received the AZD1222 COVID-19 vaccine. CDR3: CATSRAPRDSELETQYF. The CDR3 DNA reads TGTGCCACCAGCAGGGCCCCTAGGGACAGCGAGTTAGAGACCCAGTACTTC.